The 5 T cell receptor beta chains presented below share a single source sample, sequenced in a study of cytomegalovirus exposure and HLA in healthy donors. This PCR relied on a set of 60 Vbeta primers and 13 Jbeta primers. Generated by immunoSEQ multiplex PCR, the TCRdb table keeps only in-frame clones and is missing some. Here the sample spans around 170,000 clones, 75% to 85% being singletons. Sequencing used PBMCs. These receptor sequences come from a woman in her twenties or thirties in good health and CMV-seropositive.

This chain joins TRBV7-2 and TRBJ2-3; 8 bases are shared with TRBD2. The CDR3 contains 18 residues. J was trimmed by 1 base and V by 1 base; bases with no gene match: 10. CDR1 is SGHTA and CDR2 is FQGNSA in the germline V gene. In nucleotides, the CDR3 is TGTGCCAGCAGCTTAGAAGCATTCGGCGGGGGGCGCACAGATACGCAGTATTTT. It codes for CASSLEAFGGGRTDTQYF.

V usage is TRBV6-1 and J usage is TRBJ2-7, with 7 positions matching TRBD1. The CDR3 length is 13 residues. The ends lost 8 bases at V and 6 bases at J; junction bases unmatched: 10. Germline V gives CDR1 MNHNS, CDR2 SASEGT. The CDR3 DNA sequence: TGTGCCAGCCAGAGGGGGCGCTGGGGCGAGCAGTACTTC. It is translated as CASQRGRWGEQYF.

This clone was seen more than once but under ten times. The V and J genes are TRBV6-6 and TRBJ2-7; 7 bases fit TRBD1. CDR1 and CDR2 (germline): MNHNY, SVGAGI (reference sequence). After removal of 8 bases from V and 0 bases from J, the junction contained 7 bases not matched to a gene. The CDR3 is made up of 14 amino acids. The CDR3, as DNA: TGTGCCAGCGGCGGACAGGCCTTCTCCTACGAGCAGTACTTC. Translated, it gives CASGGQAFSYEQYF.

Comment on this clone: One end of the junction does not line up with germline, which may come from a read error. The V call is TRBV18, the J call TRBJ2-6; tentative D call: TRBD1 (5 bases). Per the germline V gene, CDR1 is KGHSH and CDR2 is LQKENI. The CDR3 sequence is 15 residues long. Written as DNA, the CDR3 is TGTGCCAGCTCACCAGGGATATCTGGGGCCAACGGCCTGACTTTC. Translation gives CASSPGISGANGLTF.

A few counts support this clone. This chain uses TRBV30 with TRBJ1-6, with 8 bases identical to TRBD1. This CDR3 is built from 13 residues. Germline CDR1 reads GTSNPN; CDR2 reads SVGIG (reference sequence). V was pared by 5 bases and J by 6 bases, with 3 bases of the junction left unmatched. The CDR3 DNA follows: TGTGCCTGGTCGGACAGGGTTAATTCACCCCTCCACTTT. Translating it yields CAWSDRVNSPLHF.